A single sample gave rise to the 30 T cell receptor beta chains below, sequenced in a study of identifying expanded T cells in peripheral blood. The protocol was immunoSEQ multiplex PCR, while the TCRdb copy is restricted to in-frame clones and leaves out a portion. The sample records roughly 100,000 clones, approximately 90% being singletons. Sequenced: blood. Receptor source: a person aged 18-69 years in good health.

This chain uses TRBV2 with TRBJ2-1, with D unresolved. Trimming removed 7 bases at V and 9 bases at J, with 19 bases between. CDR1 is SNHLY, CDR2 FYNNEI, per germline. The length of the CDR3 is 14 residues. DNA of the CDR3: TGTGCCAGCAACGGGCAGGTGGTTACGGGTGAGCAGTTCTTC. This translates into CASNGQVVTGEQFF.

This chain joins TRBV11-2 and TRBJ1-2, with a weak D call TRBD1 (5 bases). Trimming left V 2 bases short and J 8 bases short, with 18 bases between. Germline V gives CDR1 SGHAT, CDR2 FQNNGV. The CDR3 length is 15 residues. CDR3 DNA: TGTGCCAGCAGCTTAAACGACCAGGGTGGTCGGGGCTACACCTTC. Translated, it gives CASSLNDQGGRGYTF.

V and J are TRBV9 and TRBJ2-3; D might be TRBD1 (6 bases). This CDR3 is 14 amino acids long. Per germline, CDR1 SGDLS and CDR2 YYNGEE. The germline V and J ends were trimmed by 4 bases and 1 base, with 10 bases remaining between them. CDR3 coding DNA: TGTGCCAGCAGCCCACGGACAGGCACAGATACGCAGTATTTT. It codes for CASSPRTGTDTQYF.

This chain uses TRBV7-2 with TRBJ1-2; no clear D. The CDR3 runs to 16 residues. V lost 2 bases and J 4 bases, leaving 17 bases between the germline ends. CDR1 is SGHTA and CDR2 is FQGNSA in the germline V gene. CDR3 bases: TGTGCCAGCAGCTTAAACTGGAATGTAAGGTCCTATGGCTACACCTTC. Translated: CASSLNWNVRSYGYTF.

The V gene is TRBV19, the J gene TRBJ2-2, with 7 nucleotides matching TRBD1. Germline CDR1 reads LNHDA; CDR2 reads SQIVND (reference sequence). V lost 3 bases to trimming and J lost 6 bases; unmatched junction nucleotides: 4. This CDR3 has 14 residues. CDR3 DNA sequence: TGTGCCAGTAGTATTACAGGGGTGGCCGGGGAGCTGTTTTTT. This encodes CASSITGVAGELFF.

This CDR3 reads CASSQDGAEAFF. Written as DNA, the CDR3 is TGCGCCAGCAGCCAGGATGGAGCTGAAGCTTTCTTT. The chain links TRBV4-1 to TRBJ1-1; no firm D call. The CDR3 extends over 12 amino acids. Trimming took off 3 bases at V and 6 bases at J, with 8 bases between the two ends. CDR1 and CDR2 (germline): MGHRA, YSYEKL.

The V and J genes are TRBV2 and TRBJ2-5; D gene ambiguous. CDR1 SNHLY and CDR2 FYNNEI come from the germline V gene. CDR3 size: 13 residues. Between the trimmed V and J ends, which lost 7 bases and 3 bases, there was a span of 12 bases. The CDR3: CASTEDREETQYF. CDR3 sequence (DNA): TGTGCCAGCACCGAGGACCGTGAAGAGACCCAGTACTTC.

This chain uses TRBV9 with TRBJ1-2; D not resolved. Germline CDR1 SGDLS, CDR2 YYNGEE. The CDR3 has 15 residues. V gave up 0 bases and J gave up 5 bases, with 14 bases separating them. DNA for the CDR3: TGTGCCAGCAGCGTAGTAGGGAGACAAGAGTATGGCTACACCTTC. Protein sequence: CASSVVGRQEYGYTF.

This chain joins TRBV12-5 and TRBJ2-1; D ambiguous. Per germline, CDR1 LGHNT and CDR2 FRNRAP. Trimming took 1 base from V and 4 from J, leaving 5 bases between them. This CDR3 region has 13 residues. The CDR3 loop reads CASGLDVYNEQFF. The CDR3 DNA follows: TGTGCTAGTGGTTTGGACGTTTACAATGAGCAGTTCTTC.

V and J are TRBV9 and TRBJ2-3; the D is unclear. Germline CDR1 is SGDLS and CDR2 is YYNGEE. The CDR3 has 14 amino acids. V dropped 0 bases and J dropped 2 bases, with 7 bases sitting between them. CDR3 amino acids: CASSVVDTTDTQYF. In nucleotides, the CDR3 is TGTGCCAGCAGCGTAGTGGATACCACAGATACGCAGTATTTT.

The CDR3 protein is CSVEDLPWETEAFF. In DNA form, the CDR3 reads TGCAGCGTCGAGGACCTCCCATGGGAGACTGAAGCTTTCTTT. This sequence joins TRBV29-1 and TRBJ1-1; D uncertain. CDR3 length: 14 residues. V dropped 6 bases and J dropped 5 bases, with 19 bases sitting between them. CDR1 is SQVTM and CDR2 is ANQGSEA in the germline V gene.

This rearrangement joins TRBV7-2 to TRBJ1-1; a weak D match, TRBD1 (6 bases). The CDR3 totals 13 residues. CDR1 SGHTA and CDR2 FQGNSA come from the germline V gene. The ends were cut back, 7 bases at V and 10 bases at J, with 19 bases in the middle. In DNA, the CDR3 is TGTGCCAGCACCTGGGGGGGGCTTGGTATAGCTTTCTTT. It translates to CASTWGGLGIAFF.

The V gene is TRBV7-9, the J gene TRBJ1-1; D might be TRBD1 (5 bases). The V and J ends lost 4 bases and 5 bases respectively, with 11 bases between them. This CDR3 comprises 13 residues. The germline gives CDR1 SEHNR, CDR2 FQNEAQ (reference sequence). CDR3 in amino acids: CASSSAGKTEAFF. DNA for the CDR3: TGTGCCAGCAGCTCCGCAGGGAAAACTGAAGCTTTCTTT. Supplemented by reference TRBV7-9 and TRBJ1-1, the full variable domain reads DTGVSQNPRHKITKRGQNVTFRCDPISEHNRLYWYRQTLGQGPEFLTYFQNEAQLEKSRLLSDRFSAERPKGSFSTLEIQRTEQGDSAMYLCASSSAGKTEAFFGQGTRLTVV.

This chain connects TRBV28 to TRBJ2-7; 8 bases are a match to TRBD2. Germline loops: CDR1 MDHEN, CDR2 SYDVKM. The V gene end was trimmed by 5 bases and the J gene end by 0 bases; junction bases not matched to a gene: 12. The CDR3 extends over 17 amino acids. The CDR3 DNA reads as TGTGCCAGCAGTGGACCTGAGACTAGCGCCTTCTCCTACGAGCAGTACTTC. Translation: CASSGPETSAFSYEQYF.

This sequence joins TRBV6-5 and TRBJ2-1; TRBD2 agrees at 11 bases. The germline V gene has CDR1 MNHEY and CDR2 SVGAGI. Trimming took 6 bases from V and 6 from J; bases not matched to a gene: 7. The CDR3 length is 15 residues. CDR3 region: CASSPTSGISNEQFF. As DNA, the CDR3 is TGTGCCAGCAGCCCGACTAGCGGGATAAGCAATGAGCAGTTCTTC.

The CDR3 here is CASSPAATGANVLTF. The CDR3, as DNA: TGTGCCAGCTCACCGGCAGCTACAGGGGCCAACGTCCTGACTTTC. This chain joins TRBV18 and TRBJ2-6, with D hard to call. This CDR3 comprises 15 residues. Per the germline V gene, CDR1 is KGHSH and CDR2 is LQKENI. Between the trimmed V and J ends, which lost 3 bases and 4 bases, there was a span of 10 bases.

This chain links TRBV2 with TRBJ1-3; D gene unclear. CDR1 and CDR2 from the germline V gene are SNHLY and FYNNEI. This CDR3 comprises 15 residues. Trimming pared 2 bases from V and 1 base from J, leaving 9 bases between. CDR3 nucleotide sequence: TGTGCCAGCAGTGAATATGTGGCATCTGGAAACACCATATATTTT. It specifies CASSEYVASGNTIYF.

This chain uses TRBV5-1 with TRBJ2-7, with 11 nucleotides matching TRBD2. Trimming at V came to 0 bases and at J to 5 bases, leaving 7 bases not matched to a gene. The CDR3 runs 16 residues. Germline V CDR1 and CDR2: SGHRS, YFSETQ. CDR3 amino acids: CASSLGSSGRNDEQYF. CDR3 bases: TGCGCCAGCAGCTTGGGGTCTAGCGGGAGGAACGACGAGCAGTACTTC.

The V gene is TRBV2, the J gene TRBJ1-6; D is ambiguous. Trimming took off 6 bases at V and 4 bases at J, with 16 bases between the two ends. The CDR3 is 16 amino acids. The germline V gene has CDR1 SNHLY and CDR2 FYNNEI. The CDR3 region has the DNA TGTGCCAGCAGGATACACGGGATTCAATATAATTCACCCCTCCACTTT. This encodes CASRIHGIQYNSPLHF.

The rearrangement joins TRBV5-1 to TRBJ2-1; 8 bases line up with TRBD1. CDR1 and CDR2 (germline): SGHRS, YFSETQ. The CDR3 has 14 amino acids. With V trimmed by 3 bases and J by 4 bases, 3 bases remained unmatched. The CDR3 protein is CASSSGQVYNEQFF. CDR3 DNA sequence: TGCGCCAGCAGCTCGGGACAGGTGTACAATGAGCAGTTCTTC. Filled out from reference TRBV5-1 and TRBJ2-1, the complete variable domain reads KAGVTQTPRYLIKTRGQQVTLSCSPISGHRSVSWYQQTPGQGLQFLFEYFSETQRNKGNFPGRFSGRQFSNSRSEMNVSTLELGDSALYLCASSSGQVYNEQFFGPGTRLTVL.

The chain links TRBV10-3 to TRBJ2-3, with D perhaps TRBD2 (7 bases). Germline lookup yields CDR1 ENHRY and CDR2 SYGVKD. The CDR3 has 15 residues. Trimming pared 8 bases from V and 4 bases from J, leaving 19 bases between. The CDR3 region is CAISIGGHQADTQYF. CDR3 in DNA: TGTGCCATCTCTATCGGGGGGCATCAGGCAGATACGCAGTATTTT.

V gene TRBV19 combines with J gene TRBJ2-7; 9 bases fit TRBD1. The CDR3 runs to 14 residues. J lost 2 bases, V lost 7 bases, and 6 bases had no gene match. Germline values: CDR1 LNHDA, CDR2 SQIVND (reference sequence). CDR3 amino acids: CASKPGQGTYEQYF. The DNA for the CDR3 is TGTGCCAGTAAACCGGGACAGGGAACCTACGAGCAGTACTTC.

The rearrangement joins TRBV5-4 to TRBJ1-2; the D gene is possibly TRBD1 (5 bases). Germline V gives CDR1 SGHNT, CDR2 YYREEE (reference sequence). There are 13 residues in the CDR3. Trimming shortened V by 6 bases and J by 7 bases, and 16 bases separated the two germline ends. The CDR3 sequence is CASKKQVTSGYTF. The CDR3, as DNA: TGTGCCAGCAAAAAACAGGTTACGTCTGGCTACACCTTC.

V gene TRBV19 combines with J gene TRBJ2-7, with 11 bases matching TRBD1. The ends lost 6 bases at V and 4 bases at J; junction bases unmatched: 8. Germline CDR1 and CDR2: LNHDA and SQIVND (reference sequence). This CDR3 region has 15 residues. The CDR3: CASRTLGTGGYEQYF. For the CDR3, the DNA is TGTGCCAGTAGAACCCTAGGGACAGGGGGATACGAGCAGTACTTC.

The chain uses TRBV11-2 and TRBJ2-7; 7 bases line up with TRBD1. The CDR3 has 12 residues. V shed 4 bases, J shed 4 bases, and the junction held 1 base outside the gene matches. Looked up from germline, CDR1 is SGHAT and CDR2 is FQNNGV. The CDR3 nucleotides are TGTGCCAGCAGCTCGGACAGGTACGAGCAGTACTTC. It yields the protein CASSSDRYEQYF.

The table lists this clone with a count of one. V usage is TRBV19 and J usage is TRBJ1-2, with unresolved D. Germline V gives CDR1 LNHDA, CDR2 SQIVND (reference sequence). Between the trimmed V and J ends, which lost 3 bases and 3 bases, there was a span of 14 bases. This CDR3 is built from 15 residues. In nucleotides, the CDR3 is TGTGCCAGTAGTATTTATTCTCGGACGGACTATGGCTACACCTTC. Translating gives CASSIYSRTDYGYTF.

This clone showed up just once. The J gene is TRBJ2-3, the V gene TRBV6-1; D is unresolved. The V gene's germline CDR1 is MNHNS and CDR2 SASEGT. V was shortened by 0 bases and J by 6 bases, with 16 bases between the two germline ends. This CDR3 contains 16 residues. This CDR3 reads CASSEAIPQVGDTQYF. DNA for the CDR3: TGTGCCAGCAGTGAAGCGATACCCCAGGTGGGGGATACGCAGTATTTT.

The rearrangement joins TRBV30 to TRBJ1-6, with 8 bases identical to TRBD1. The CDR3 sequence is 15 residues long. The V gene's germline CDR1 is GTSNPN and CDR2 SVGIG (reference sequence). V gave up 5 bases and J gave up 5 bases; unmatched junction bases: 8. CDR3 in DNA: TGTGCCTGGGGACAGGGATTCCTTAATAATTCACCCCTCCACTTT. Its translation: CAWGQGFLNNSPLHF.

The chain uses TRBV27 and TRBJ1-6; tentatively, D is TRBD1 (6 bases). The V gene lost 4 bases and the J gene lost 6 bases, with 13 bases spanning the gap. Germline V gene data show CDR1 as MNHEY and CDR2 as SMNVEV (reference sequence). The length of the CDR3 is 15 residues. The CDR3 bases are TGTGCCAGCAGTTCGCCGGGACACTTTAATTCACCCCTCCACTTT. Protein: CASSSPGHFNSPLHF.

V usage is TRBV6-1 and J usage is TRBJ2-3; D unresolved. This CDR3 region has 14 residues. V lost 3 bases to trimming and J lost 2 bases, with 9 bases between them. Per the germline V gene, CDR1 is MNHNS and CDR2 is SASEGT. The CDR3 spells CASSDWSLTDTQYF. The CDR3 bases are TGTGCCAGCAGTGATTGGAGTCTCACAGATACGCAGTATTTT.